The present entry profiles one T cell receptor (beta chain) with its context. Its antigen has not been determined. No base qualities exist here, and no much larger clone lies one base off it. The sample belongs to a study of OX40 agonist ivuxolimab in advanced cancers. For context, the study as a whole: Ivuxolimab was an agonistic, fully human IgG2 monoclonal antibody directed against OX40 (CD134), a costimulatory receptor. Of the roughly 54 patients in dose escalation, 19 had hepatocellular carcinoma, approximately 15 had melanoma, 9 had renal cell carcinoma and 9 had head and neck cancer. Patients were allowed to have had prior anti-PD-1, anti-PD-L1 or anti-CTLA-4 therapy, and around 41% of the dose-escalation patients had previously received checkpoint inhibitors. Partial responses were achieved by three dose-escalation patients, of whom one had hepatocellular carcinoma and two had cutaneous melanoma. The paper reports the monotherapy dose-escalation portion (N of about 50 patients) of the phase I ivuxolimab trial. Intravenous ivuxolimab was administered to patients every 2 weeks at six dose levels: 0.01, 0.1, 0.3, 1.5, 3 and 10 mg/kg. Peripheral TCRbeta sequencing aimed to test whether ivuxolimab altered TCR sequence diversity and caused clonal T-cell expansion. A male proportion of around 81% and a mean age of roughly 55 years, ranging from roughly 23 to 85, were recorded for the dose-escalation cohort. The research as a whole found: Low levels of normalized T-cell clonal expansion were also seen in some patients who did not respond. In the 0.1-3.0 mg/kg groups, partial responders had among the lowest normalized peripheral clonal expansion, particularly in CD8+ T cells. On average, CD8+ T cells showed more expanded clones than CD4+ T cells after ivuxolimab. The antigen specificity of the peripheral T cells that underwent clonal expansion was not determined. At doses from 0.1 to 3.0 mg/kg, clonal expansion was seen in both CD4+ and CD8+ blood T cells between baseline and week 6.

Patients with autoimmune disease history or receiving systemic immunosuppression were excluded from the trial. In every dose cohort, peripheral blood was drawn for TCR sequencing at baseline, cycle 4 day 1, and cycle 7 day 1. The samples were taken from a phase I, first-in-human, multicenter, open-label dose-escalation trial of ivuxolimab. Adults with locally advanced or metastatic head and neck squamous cell, hepatocellular, melanoma or renal cell carcinoma were enrolled in the trial. CD4+ and CD8+ T cells were sorted separately from peripheral blood before TCR sequencing. For sequencing of the TCRbeta CDR3 region, genomic DNA was extracted from the sorted cells. The immunoSEQ Assay was used for sequencing of TCRbeta CDR3 regions. Sourced from immuneACCESS, this table was stored by TCRdb with only in-frame sequences that have V and J called. A share of the clones is absent; for the studies checked, an unresolved V gene accounts for under half, and the remainder has no known explanation. The sample records under 85,000 clones, about 85% of which are singletons. About 2.5% of the sample is taken by the ten largest.

The TCR originated in an adult with an advanced solid tumor such as melanoma, head and neck, liver or kidney cancer. The source was CD4+ or CD8+ T cells sorted from blood, collected in a trial of the OX40 agonist ivuxolimab.

Read as DNA, the sequence is TGTGCCAGCTCGCTTTCTGTCACAGATACGCAGTATTTT. The encoded protein is CASSLSVTDTQYF. The rearranged chain carries TRBV27 and TRBJ2-3, with the D gene too uncertain to name. The germline ends are 11 bases apart after V is trimmed by 8 bases and J by 2 bases. The germline V gene (reference sequence) sets CDR1 to MNHEY and CDR2 to SMNVEV. Measured from the cysteine to the phenylalanine, the CDR3 is 13 residues long. CDR3 DNA is the only sequence kept; it has 39 bases, read in frame from the first base.